This entry lists 2 T cell receptor beta chains sequenced from one sample in a study of beta chain features in type 1 diabetes. Expressed TCRB transcripts were sequenced because the entire RNA isolate underwent reverse transcription. The protocol was immunoSEQ multiplex PCR, while the TCRdb copy is restricted to in-frame clones and leaves out a portion. The table lists 130,000 to 150,000 clones, under 60% of them singletons. The sample consisted of Tregs from blood. These receptors came from a man between 18 and 35 years old in good health.

This clone was recorded a few times. The J gene is TRBJ1-3, the V gene TRBV4-3; 11 bases agree with TRBD1. CDR1 is LGHNA and CDR2 is YSLEER in the germline V gene. CDR3 size: 18 residues. J gave up 4 bases and V 4 bases, and 12 bases lay outside the gene matches. CDR3 sequence reads: CASSPRTGGFRSGNTIYF. For the CDR3, the DNA is TGCGCCAGCAGCCCACGGACAGGGGGCTTTCGTTCGGGAAACACCATATATTTT.

The CDR3 sequence: CATGAMGTTYEQYF. CDR3 DNA sequence: TGTGCCACTGGGGCGATGGGGACTACCTACGAGCAGTACTTC. The chain combines TRBV19 with TRBJ2-7; 7 bases match TRBD2. Per germline, CDR1 LNHDA and CDR2 SQIVND (reference sequence). The CDR3 is 14 residues long. V lost 10 bases, J lost 2 bases, and 11 bases stayed unmatched.